This T cell receptor beta chain appears in the sequencing data of a study of blood T cell repertoires in COVID-19. Study-wide context: Sites in the United States, Italy and Spain provided acute and convalescent COVID-19 samples. PBMCs, B-cell-depleted T cells, or T cells provided the cDNA or gDNA that made up the material.

The CDR3 is made up of 15 amino acids. Germline V gene data show CDR1 as SGHRS and CDR2 as YFSETQ. V lost 2 bases, J lost 3 bases, and 7 bases stayed unmatched. Authors' processing steps: Reference gene primer amplification gave estimated nucleated cell counts. TCRdb keeps only in-frame clones here, not all; method: immunoSEQ multiplex PCR. That table gives V, J and clone size, and the DNA gave D and trimming. The top ten hold around 4% of the sample, which has around 260,000 clones, around 84% seen once. This receptor was taken from a man between 60 and 70 years old with acute or convalescent COVID-19. The V gene is TRBV5-1, the J gene TRBJ2-7, with 8 bases matching TRBD1. The sample was peripheral blood. CDR3 in amino acids: CASSFTGTGFYEQYF. CDR3 bases: TGCGCCAGCAGCTTCACCGGGACAGGCTTCTACGAGCAGTACTTC.